These 17 T cell receptor beta chains share one sample of origin, sequenced in a study of the immune and genomic landscape of osteosarcoma. Poor-prognosis osteosarcoma patients supplied post-treatment primary, local recurrence and metastasis tumor specimens. Sequenced by immunoSEQ multiplex PCR; TCRdb stores in-frame clones only, minus some. The sample holds about 5,100 clones, 77% seen once. The source material was osteosarcoma tumor tissue from the lung. Receptor source: a human donor with osteosarcoma.

The chain joins TRBV28 to TRBJ2-5; TRBD2 aligns across 12 bases. CDR3 length: 15 amino acids. Trimming at V came to 10 bases and at J to 5 bases, leaving 11 bases not matched to a gene. Per germline, CDR1 MDHEN and CDR2 SYDVKM. In nucleotides, the CDR3 is TGTGCCACTACGGGACTAGCGGGCGCAGGGGAGACCCAGTACTTC. It translates to CATTGLAGAGETQYF.

This sequence joins TRBV5-1 and TRBJ2-7; 9 positions match TRBD1. With 4 bases clipped from V and 5 bases from J, the junction kept 7 bases outside the gene matches. The CDR3 covers 14 residues. CDR1 and CDR2 (germline): SGHRS, YFSETQ. Here the CDR3 reads CASSPWTGAHEQYF. The CDR3, as DNA: TGCGCCAGCAGCCCCTGGACAGGGGCCCACGAGCAGTACTTC.

J is TRBJ2-1 and V is TRBV9, with 9 positions matching TRBD2. Germline V gene data show CDR1 as SGDLS and CDR2 as YYNGEE. The ends lost 2 bases at V and 10 bases at J; junction bases unmatched: 16. This CDR3 spans 17 amino acids. The CDR3 region has the DNA TGTGCCAGCAGCGTCTCGATTTCGGCTAGCGGGATCAGCGAGCAGTTCTTC. Residues: CASSVSISASGISEQFF.

This CDR3 reads CASRTEYNEQFF. The CDR3, as DNA: TGTGCCAGCAGGACCGAATACAATGAGCAGTTCTTC. The chain employs TRBV6-5 and TRBJ2-1, with unresolved D. V lost 6 bases to trimming and J lost 4 bases, with 7 bases between them. The CDR3 consists of 12 residues. The germline V gene encodes CDR1 MNHEY and CDR2 SVGAGI.

Notes on this clone: An end of the junction differs from the germline gene, which may be a read error. The chain has TRBV11-2 and TRBJ2-1; the D is unclear. The CDR3 spans 14 residues. Looked up from germline, CDR1 is SGHAT and CDR2 is FQNNGV. CDR3 in amino acids: CASSLDGPLDEQFF. The DNA for the CDR3 is TGTGCCAGCAGCCTAGATGGGCCCCTTGATGAGCAGTTCTTC. Full variable domain (rest looked up from reference TRBV11-2 and TRBJ2-1): EAGVAQSPRYKIIEKRQSVAFWCNPISGHATLYWYQQILGQGPKLLIQFQNNGVVDDSQLPKDRFSAERLKGVDSTLKIQPAKLEDSAVYLCASSLDGPLDEQFFGPGTRLTVL.

This chain connects TRBV7-9 to TRBJ2-7; D might be TRBD2 (6 bases). The germline V gene encodes CDR1 SEHNR and CDR2 FQNEAQ (reference sequence). V gave up 5 bases and J gave up 3 bases, with 17 bases separating them. This CDR3 has 15 amino acids. CDR3 in amino acids: CASSLGTPTLYEQYF. CDR3 coding DNA: TGTGCCAGCAGCCTAGGGACTCCTACGCTCTACGAGCAGTACTTC. Full variable domain (outside the CDR3, taken from reference TRBV7-9 and TRBJ2-7): DTGVSQNPRHKITKRGQNVTFRCDPISEHNRLYWYRQTLGQGPEFLTYFQNEAQLEKSRLLSDRFSAERPKGSFSTLEIQRTEQGDSAMYLCASSLGTPTLYEQYFGPGTRLTVT.

The V call is TRBV6-1, the J call TRBJ2-2; D possibly corresponds to TRBD2 (7 bases). There are 17 residues in the CDR3. The ends were cut back, 4 bases at V and 2 bases at J, with 17 bases in the middle. CDR1 and CDR2 (germline): MNHNS, SASEGT. CDR3 in amino acids: CASSGWVRGPNTGELFF. CDR3 DNA: TGTGCCAGCAGTGGGTGGGTGCGGGGGCCAAACACCGGGGAGCTGTTTTTT.

This clone has only a few counts. This chain uses TRBV7-9 with TRBJ2-7; D unresolved. Germline-derived CDR1 and CDR2 are SEHNR and FQNEAQ (reference sequence). The CDR3 has 13 amino acids. Deletions cut 1 base from V and 6 bases from J, with 10 bases between. CDR3 amino acids: CASSLGTVSEQYF. The CDR3 coding sequence is TGTGCCAGCAGCTTAGGGACCGTTTCCGAGCAGTACTTC.

In DNA form, the CDR3 reads TGTGCCAGCAGCTTAGACAGGCAGAAAAAACTGTTTTTT. It codes for CASSLDRQKKLFF. The chain couples TRBV11-2 to TRBJ1-4; no firm D call. Germline V gene data show CDR1 as SGHAT and CDR2 as FQNNGV. The CDR3 loop spans 13 amino acids. V shed 0 bases and J shed 9 bases, with 8 bases lying between them. Filled out from reference TRBV11-2 and TRBJ1-4, the complete variable domain reads EAGVAQSPRYKIIEKRQSVAFWCNPISGHATLYWYQQILGQGPKLLIQFQNNGVVDDSQLPKDRFSAERLKGVDSTLKIQPAKLEDSAVYLCASSLDRQKKLFFGSGTQLSVL.

This sequence joins TRBV7-3 and TRBJ2-1, with TRBD2 identical over 8 bases. Germline V gene sequence: CDR1 SGHTA, CDR2 FQGTGA. J gave up 2 bases and V 3 bases, and 3 bases lay outside the gene matches. The CDR3 has 15 residues. CDR3 nucleotide sequence: TGTGCCAGCAGCTTTAGCGGGACTGCCTACAATGAGCAGTTCTTC. Protein product: CASSFSGTAYNEQFF.

The chain recombines TRBV5-4 with TRBJ2-7; possibly TRBD2 for D (6 bases). V was cut by 0 bases and J by 4 bases, with 17 bases left in between. CDR3 length: 16 residues. Germline CDR1 SGHNT, CDR2 YYREEE (reference sequence). CDR3 nucleotides: TGTGCCAGCAGCTTGGGAGGAAGGGGAGGTAATTACGAGCAGTACTTC. Translated, it gives CASSLGGRGGNYEQYF.

This chain connects TRBV7-9 to TRBJ2-7; no definite D call. Germline-derived CDR1 and CDR2 are SEHNR and FQNEAQ (reference sequence). V lost 8 bases to trimming and J lost 2 bases, with 13 bases between them. This CDR3 region has 13 residues. CDR3 nucleotide sequence: TGTGCCAGCCAGGAGACTGCGACCTACGAGCAGTACTTC. It codes for CASQETATYEQYF.

The chain uses TRBV14 and TRBJ2-7, with D unclear. The germline V and J ends were trimmed by 0 bases and 0 bases, with 12 bases remaining between them. Germline CDR1 is SGHDN and CDR2 is FVKESK. This CDR3 has 16 residues. The CDR3 is CASSQELARSSYEQYF. The CDR3 nucleotides read TGTGCCAGCAGCCAAGAGCTGGCGCGAAGCTCCTACGAGCAGTACTTC.

This clone was detected only a few times. The chain couples TRBV9 to TRBJ1-2, with a tentative D call TRBD1 (6 bases). This CDR3 is built from 15 residues. Trimming shortened V by 2 bases and J by 1 base, and 12 bases separated the two germline ends. The germline gives CDR1 SGDLS, CDR2 YYNGEE. CDR3 nucleotides: TGTGCCAGCAGCGTCTGGGACACCGATAACTATGGCTACACCTTC. As protein: CASSVWDTDNYGYTF.

The chain links TRBV12-5 to TRBJ2-7; a possible D gene is TRBD2 (6 bases). Germline CDR1 LGHNT, CDR2 FRNRAP. V dropped 3 bases and J dropped 2 bases, with 14 bases sitting between them. The CDR3 has 15 residues. The CDR3 here is CASGLYIGGTYEQYF. Here the CDR3 DNA reads TGTGCTAGTGGTTTATACATAGGAGGGACCTACGAGCAGTACTTC.

This chain joins TRBV6-5 and TRBJ2-5; D remains unclear. The length of the CDR3 is 14 residues. V gave up 0 bases and J gave up 5 bases, with 10 bases separating them. Per the germline V gene, CDR1 is MNHEY and CDR2 is SVGAGI. The CDR3 bases are TGTGCCAGCAGTTACTCGGGCGTCCTGGAGACCCAGTACTTC. This sequence encodes CASSYSGVLETQYF.

The chain uses TRBV5-1 and TRBJ2-2; D is perhaps TRBD2 (5 bases). Germline CDR1 is SGHRS and CDR2 is YFSETQ. The CDR3 is 13 amino acids. V shed 6 bases and J shed 3 bases, with 9 bases lying between them. The CDR3 region has the DNA TGCGCCAGCACCAAGAGGGACACCGGGGAGCTGTTTTTT. Encoded protein: CASTKRDTGELFF.